This T cell receptor (beta chain) was sequenced for a study of T cells after yellow fever vaccination. Turning to the study itself: SMART-Seq v4 Ultra Low Input handled preparation of low-cell-number fractions. Study-level results: Overlap between CD4 and CD8 compartments was detected for a small share of clonotypes. On re-exposure, the response was weaker but peaked faster, at day 5 versus 15.

Template-switching 5'RACE yielded the TCR cDNA; a universal primer site and UMIs were added in the process. TCRdb used MiXCR to reprocess the 5' RACE reads, holding one entry per CDR3 protein. The sample holds 40,000 to 50,000 distinct CDR3 sequences, almost 7% seen once. The CDR3 loop spans 17 amino acids. Between the trimmed V and J ends, which lost 0 bases and 3 bases, there was a span of 15 bases. CDR1 MNHEY and CDR2 SVGAGI come from the germline V gene. Ten or more counts support this clonotype. The sequence derives from a man aged 25 to 45 who received the YFV17D yellow fever vaccine. Material: CD8+ T cells not binding an NS4B(214-222) dextramer, sorted from PBMCs, obtained 45 days after the yellow fever booster vaccination. V usage is TRBV6-5 and J usage is TRBJ2-1; D remains ambiguous. CDR3 amino acids: CASSYSTEQAIYNEQFF. CDR3 sequence (DNA): TGTGCCAGCAGTTACTCGACCGAACAAGCGATCTACAATGAGCAGTTCTTC.